This T cell receptor (beta chain) came from a study of CD8 T cells in ankylosing spondylitis. MiXCR was run by TCRdb on the 5' RACE reads, yielding one entry per CDR3 protein. The table includes about 160,000 distinct CDR3 sequences, around 18% detected once. As for this clonotype: Antigen specificity is unknown.

Per the germline V gene, CDR1 is SEHNR and CDR2 is FQNEAQ (reference sequence). The CDR3 is 16 amino acids. Trimming stripped 4 bases from V and 1 base from J, with 14 bases between. Whole-study results and caveats: Matched ankylosing spondylitis synovial fluid reportedly contained a significantly enriched population of disease-linked clones. There was a TCR beta motif, made of several highly homologous variants, that appeared characteristic of ankylosing spondylitis blood. Prior literature has documented some motif variants in synovial fluid and blood from reactive arthritis.

This TCR derives from a male donor with ankylosing spondylitis or in good health (not recorded which). The specimen sequenced was blood, either unsorted or a sorted T cell fraction (not recorded which). This sequence joins TRBV7-9 and TRBJ2-1; D may be TRBD1 (6 bases). The CDR3 region is CASSSRAQGSYNEQFF. CDR3 nucleotide sequence: TGTGCCAGCAGCTCCAGGGCACAGGGTTCCTACAATGAGCAGTTCTTC. The entire variable domain, with the rest obtained from reference TRBV7-9 and TRBJ2-1, is as follows: DTGVSQNPRHKITKRGQNVTFRCDPISEHNRLYWYRQTLGQGPEFLTYFQNEAQLEKSRLLSDRFSAERPKGSFSTLEIQRTEQGDSAMYLCASSSRAQGSYNEQFFGPGTRLTVL.